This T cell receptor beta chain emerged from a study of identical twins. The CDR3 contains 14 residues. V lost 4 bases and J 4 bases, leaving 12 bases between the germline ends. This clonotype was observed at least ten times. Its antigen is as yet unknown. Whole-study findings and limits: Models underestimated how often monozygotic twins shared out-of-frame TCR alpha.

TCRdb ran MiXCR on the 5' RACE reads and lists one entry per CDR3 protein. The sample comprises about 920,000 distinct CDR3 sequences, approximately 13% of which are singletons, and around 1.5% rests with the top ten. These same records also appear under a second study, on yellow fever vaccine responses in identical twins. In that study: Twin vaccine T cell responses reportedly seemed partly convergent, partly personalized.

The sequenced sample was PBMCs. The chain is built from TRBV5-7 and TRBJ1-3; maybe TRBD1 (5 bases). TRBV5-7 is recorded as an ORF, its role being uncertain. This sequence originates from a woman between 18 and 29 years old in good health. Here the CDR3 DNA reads TGTGCCAGCAGCCGAGACAGTTCCGGAAACACCATATATTTT. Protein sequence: CASSRDSSGNTIYF.